These T cell receptor beta chains were read from a single sample in a study of CD8 T cells in Susac syndrome. Each CDR3 protein is one row after TCRdb ran MiXCR on the immunoSEQ multiplex PCR reads. The table has roughly 120,000 distinct CDR3 sequences, 94% seen once; the top ten hold roughly 0.098%. Material: CD4+ T cells from PBMCs. The receptors were gathered from a human donor in good health. The CDR3 runs from the conserved cysteine through the conserved F or W. Fields, in order: V gene, clone size, D gene, J gene, CDR3 protein, CDR3 DNA. A D gene is named only where the DNA matches it firmly. The size field is filled for only some rows; it gives once, few, many or a size class.

V gene: TRBV3-1; clone size: -; D gene: TRBD2; J gene: TRBJ2-5; CDR3 protein: CASSQGRLAVEETQYF; CDR3 DNA: TGTGCCAGCAGCCAAGGGCGACTAGCGGTGGAGGAGACCCAGTACTTC
V gene: TRBV10-3; clone size: -; D gene: TRBD2; J gene: TRBJ2-3; CDR3 protein: CAISESSGRGNTQYF; CDR3 DNA: TGTGCCATCAGTGAGTCTAGCGGGAGAGGAAATACGCAGTATTTT
V gene: TRBV27; clone size: -; D gene: -; J gene: TRBJ2-3; CDR3 protein: CASSPQQQGPDTQYF; CDR3 DNA: TGTGCCAGCAGTCCTCAGCAACAGGGACCAGATACGCAGTATTTT
V gene: TRBV6-4; clone size: -; D gene: -; J gene: TRBJ2-7; CDR3 protein: CASSDSGAGAPYEQYF; CDR3 DNA: TGTGCCAGCAGTGACTCCGGGGCAGGGGCCCCCTACGAGCAGTACTTC
V gene: TRBV20-1; clone size: once; D gene: TRBD2; J gene: TRBJ2-3; CDR3 protein: CSAPRLAGVTDTQYF; CDR3 DNA: TGCAGTGCTCCCCGACTAGCGGGAGTGACAGATACGCAGTATTTT
V gene: TRBV5-1; clone size: few; D gene: -; J gene: TRBJ2-7; CDR3 protein: CASSLVGDEQYF; CDR3 DNA: TGCGCCAGCAGCTTGGTGGGGGATGAGCAGTACTTC
V gene: TRBV5-1; clone size: -; D gene: TRBD1; J gene: TRBJ2-5; CDR3 protein: CASSWGTGQETQYF; CDR3 DNA: TGCGCCAGCAGCTGGGGGACAGGGCAAGAGACCCAGTACTTC
V gene: TRBV2; clone size: -; D gene: -; J gene: TRBJ1-1; CDR3 protein: CASSILTGVAFF; CDR3 DNA: TGTGCCAGCAGCATACTAACGGGAGTGGCTTTCTTT
V gene: TRBV19; clone size: -; D gene: -; J gene: TRBJ1-4; CDR3 protein: CASSPTATNEKLFF; CDR3 DNA: TGTGCCAGTAGTCCGACAGCAACTAATGAAAAACTGTTTTTT
V gene: TRBV29-1; clone size: -; D gene: -; J gene: TRBJ2-5; CDR3 protein: CSAFGETQYF; CDR3 DNA: TGCAGCGCTTTTGGTGAGACCCAGTACTTC
V gene: TRBV20-1; clone size: -; D gene: TRBD2; J gene: TRBJ2-7; CDR3 protein: CSASAAGTAYEQYF; CDR3 DNA: TGCAGTGCTAGTGCAGCGGGGACGGCCTACGAGCAGTACTTC
V gene: TRBV7-3; clone size: -; D gene: -; J gene: TRBJ2-5; CDR3 protein: CASSLMPGAGETQYF; CDR3 DNA: TGTGCCAGCAGCTTAATGCCGGGGGCTGGCGAGACCCAGTACTTC
V gene: TRBV5-1; clone size: -; D gene: -; J gene: TRBJ2-5; CDR3 protein: CASSLGPPSDQYF; CDR3 DNA: TGCGCCAGCAGCTTAGGTCCCCCATCGGACCAGTACTTC
V gene: TRBV3-1; clone size: -; D gene: -; J gene: TRBJ2-2; CDR3 protein: CASGPSSLGATGELFF; CDR3 DNA: TGTGCCAGCGGGCCCTCGAGTCTGGGGGCGACCGGGGAGCTGTTTTTT
V gene: TRBV6-1; clone size: -; D gene: -; J gene: TRBJ2-7; CDR3 protein: CASSERDEQYF; CDR3 DNA: TGTGCCAGCAGTGAGAGGGACGAGCAGTACTTC
V gene: TRBV6-5; clone size: -; D gene: -; J gene: TRBJ1-2; CDR3 protein: CASGLVGALDGYTF; CDR3 DNA: TGTGCCAGCGGATTGGTGGGGGCGTTAGATGGCTACACCTTC
V gene: TRBV30; clone size: -; D gene: TRBD1; J gene: TRBJ2-5; CDR3 protein: CAWGRDSRQETQYF; CDR3 DNA: TGTGCCTGGGGAAGGGACAGCCGACAAGAGACCCAGTACTTC
V gene: TRBV28; clone size: -; D gene: -; J gene: TRBJ1-2; CDR3 protein: CASQKPSAGYTF; CDR3 DNA: TGTGCCAGCCAAAAGCCGAGCGCTGGCTACACCTTC
V gene: TRBV7-2; clone size: few; D gene: -; J gene: TRBJ2-5; CDR3 protein: CASSLTVEETQYF; CDR3 DNA: TGTGCCAGCAGCTTAACAGTGGAAGAGACCCAGTACTTC
V gene: TRBV30; clone size: -; D gene: -; J gene: TRBJ2-1; CDR3 protein: CASTRSEGVNEQFF; CDR3 DNA: TGTGCTTCAACGAGGAGCGAGGGAGTTAATGAGCAGTTCTTC
V gene: TRBV29-1; clone size: -; D gene: -; J gene: TRBJ2-5; CDR3 protein: CSPSEGETQYF; CDR3 DNA: TGCAGCCCCTCGGAGGGAGAGACCCAGTACTTC
V gene: TRBV7-2; clone size: -; D gene: -; J gene: TRBJ2-3; CDR3 protein: CASSLAFQRRPTDTQYF; CDR3 DNA: TGTGCCAGCAGCTTAGCGTTTCAGCGGAGGCCGACAGATACGCAGTATTTT
V gene: TRBV7-2; clone size: once; D gene: TRBD1; J gene: TRBJ2-2; CDR3 protein: CASSFRGQYTGELFF; CDR3 DNA: TGTGCCAGCAGCTTCAGGGGGCAATACACCGGGGAGCTGTTTTTT
V gene: TRBV19; clone size: -; D gene: TRBD1; J gene: TRBJ1-5; CDR3 protein: CASSKTGDQPQHF; CDR3 DNA: TGTGCCAGTAGTAAGACAGGGGATCAGCCCCAGCATTTT
V gene: TRBV28; clone size: -; D gene: -; J gene: TRBJ1-4; CDR3 protein: CASSTGFEKLFF; CDR3 DNA: TGTGCCAGCAGTACAGGTTTCGAAAAACTGTTTTTT
V gene: TRBV4-2; clone size: -; D gene: TRBD1; J gene: TRBJ2-7; CDR3 protein: CASSQDAGTVPREQYF; CDR3 DNA: TGTGCCAGCAGCCAAGACGCCGGGACAGTCCCCCGGGAGCAGTACTTC
V gene: TRBV7-3; clone size: once; D gene: TRBD2; J gene: TRBJ2-7; CDR3 protein: CASSLGLAPYEQYF; CDR3 DNA: TGTGCCAGCAGCCTGGGACTAGCCCCCTACGAGCAGTACTTC
V gene: TRBV28; clone size: -; D gene: -; J gene: TRBJ1-1; CDR3 protein: CASSFTVITEAFF; CDR3 DNA: TGTGCCAGCAGTTTTACAGTAATCACTGAAGCTTTCTTT
V gene: TRBV7-9; clone size: -; D gene: -; J gene: TRBJ2-7; CDR3 protein: CASSGDGGRYEQYF; CDR3 DNA: TGTGCCAGCAGCGGCGATGGTGGGAGGTACGAGCAGTACTTC